These 16 T cell receptor beta chains share one sample of origin, sequenced in a study of blood T cell repertoires in COVID-19. Assay: immunoSEQ multiplex PCR; the TCRdb copy retains only in-frame clones and omits some. The sample shows 85,000 to 100,000 clones, 84% of them seen only once. Sequenced input: peripheral blood. These receptor sequences come from a woman in her sixties or seventies with acute or convalescent COVID-19.

V gene TRBV28 combines with J gene TRBJ1-2; tentatively, D is TRBD1 (5 bases). Looked up from germline, CDR1 is MDHEN and CDR2 is SYDVKM. The CDR3 is made up of 13 amino acids. V was cut by 2 bases and J by 4 bases, with 8 bases left in between. The CDR3 protein is CASSLQGGYGYTF. In DNA form, the CDR3 reads TGTGCCAGCAGTTTACAGGGTGGCTATGGCTACACCTTC.

CDR3 DNA sequence: TGTGCCTGGAGTGACAAGTCGGGGTTAGGAAACTATGGCTACACCTTC. Translation: CAWSDKSGLGNYGYTF. The chain carries TRBV30 and TRBJ1-2; no definite D call. The CDR3 runs 16 residues. The V gene lost 1 base and the J gene lost 2 bases, with 17 bases spanning the gap. Germline V gene data show CDR1 as GTSNPN and CDR2 as SVGIG (reference sequence).

The chain recombines TRBV28 with TRBJ1-3, with 8 bases matching TRBD1. V shed 6 bases and J 0 bases; nucleotides not matched to a gene: 4. The CDR3 consists of 15 residues. CDR1 and CDR2 (germline): MDHEN, SYDVKM. In nucleotides, the CDR3 is TGTGCCAGCAGAGTACAGGGGGTCTCTGGAAACACCATATATTTT. This codes for CASRVQGVSGNTIYF.

This clone was detected once. V and J are TRBV5-4 and TRBJ1-2; 8 positions match TRBD1. V lost 3 bases to trimming and J lost 7 bases; unmatched junction nucleotides: 8. This CDR3 is 14 amino acids long. From germline, CDR1 is SGHNT and CDR2 YYREEE (reference sequence). The CDR3 is CASSSGQGRGGYTF. CDR3 DNA: TGTGCCAGCAGCTCCGGACAGGGCAGGGGTGGCTACACCTTC.

The chain employs TRBV13 and TRBJ2-7, with 11 bases that match TRBD1. The germline V gene encodes CDR1 PRHDT and CDR2 FYEKMQ (reference sequence). V lost 5 bases and J lost 3; bases outside the gene matches: 6. The CDR3 extends over 15 amino acids. The CDR3 DNA follows: TGTGCCAGCAGCACCCGGACAGGGGGCTACTACGAGCAGTACTTC. Protein product: CASSTRTGGYYEQYF.

The chain joins TRBV6-2 or TRBV6-3 to TRBJ1-5, with 9 bases lining up with TRBD1. Germline CDR1 MNHEY, CDR2 SVGEGT. V shed 6 bases and J 7 bases; nucleotides not matched to a gene: 4. The CDR3 consists of 13 residues. The CDR3 DNA sequence: TGTGCCAGCAGCGGACAGGGGTTCCAGCCCCAGCATTTT. Its protein is CASSGQGFQPQHF.

The V gene is TRBV14, the J gene TRBJ1-2; no clear D gene. This CDR3 has 13 amino acids. V was shortened by 1 base and J by 3 bases, with 6 bases between the two germline ends. The germline CDR1 and CDR2 sequences are SGHDN and FVKESK. Here the CDR3 reads CASSQGGHYGYTF. The CDR3 DNA is TGTGCCAGCAGCCAAGGCGGTCACTATGGCTACACCTTC.

This chain joins TRBV2 and TRBJ2-7; 7 bases are a match to TRBD1. Trimming at V came to 2 bases and at J to 1 base, leaving 17 bases not matched to a gene. This CDR3 is built from 19 residues. Germline values: CDR1 SNHLY, CDR2 FYNNEI. The CDR3 loop reads CASSERWGQLIVGSYEQYF. The CDR3 DNA reads as TGTGCCAGCAGTGAACGATGGGGACAGCTCATTGTGGGTTCCTACGAGCAGTACTTC.

The chain uses TRBV27 and TRBJ1-4, with D perhaps TRBD1 (6 bases). This CDR3 comprises 15 residues. V was cut by 1 base and J by 5 bases, with 11 bases left in between. Germline V CDR1 and CDR2: MNHEY, SMNVEV (reference sequence). CDR3 DNA: TGTGCCAGCAGTTTATGGGGGGGCGCAAATGAAAAACTGTTTTTT. Translating gives CASSLWGGANEKLFF.

The CDR3 DNA reads TGTGCCAGTAGTGATACGGGGTATCAGCCCCAGCATTTT. This gives the protein CASSDTGYQPQHF. The V gene is TRBV19, the J gene TRBJ1-5; D gene uncertain. The CDR3 runs 13 residues. Germline CDR1 and CDR2: LNHDA and SQIVND (reference sequence). V dropped 5 bases and J dropped 5 bases, with 10 bases sitting between them.

V gene TRBV30 combines with J gene TRBJ1-5; D remains unclear. Germline CDR1 and CDR2: GTSNPN and SVGIG (reference sequence). V lost 3 bases, J lost 7 bases, and 16 bases lay in between. CDR3 length equals 14 residues. CDR3 sequence (DNA): TGTGCCTGGAGAAAGACGGACTTTGGGCAGCCCCAGCATTTT. Translating it yields CAWRKTDFGQPQHF.

CDR3 amino acids: CASSPYQTGAVGGGYTF. DNA of the CDR3: TGTGCCAGCTCACCCTACCAGACGGGAGCAGTTGGAGGAGGCTACACCTTC. The rearrangement joins TRBV18 to TRBJ1-2; D unresolved. Trimming shortened V by 3 bases and J by 8 bases, and 25 bases separated the two germline ends. CDR1 is KGHSH, CDR2 LQKENI, per germline. CDR3 size: 17 residues.

This clone was seen a single time. The rearrangement links TRBV5-6 to TRBJ1-2; D perhaps matches TRBD1 (5 bases). Looked up from germline, CDR1 is SGHDT and CDR2 is YYEEEE. The CDR3 covers 15 residues. V was trimmed by 4 bases and J by 4 bases, leaving 17 bases between them. CDR3 protein: CASSQTASKSYGYTF. The CDR3 bases are TGTGCCAGCAGCCAGACAGCCAGCAAGTCCTATGGCTACACCTTC. Complete variable domain (other parts from reference TRBV5-6 and TRBJ1-2): DAGVTQSPTHLIKTRGQQVTLRCSPKSGHDTVSWYQQALGQGPQFIFQYYEEEERQRGNFPDRFSGHQFPNYSSELNVNALLLGDSALYLCASSQTASKSYGYTFGSGTRLTVV.

The V call is TRBV3-1 (or the pseudogene TRBV3-2), the J call TRBJ1-2; maybe TRBD1 (5 bases). The CDR3 covers 13 residues. The V gene's germline CDR1 is LGHDT and CDR2 YNNKEL (reference sequence). V lost 7 bases, J lost 8 bases, and 17 bases lay in between. The CDR3 here is CASNLAGLQGYTF. CDR3 nucleotide sequence: TGTGCCAGCAACCTGGCGGGGCTCCAGGGCTACACCTTC.

In its sample, this clone was seen once. CDR3 sequence: CASSLVRTSSYEQYF. CDR3 in DNA: TGTGCCAGCAGCTTGGTCAGGACTAGCAGTTACGAGCAGTACTTC. The chain combines TRBV11-2 with TRBJ2-7, with TRBD2 matching over 8 bases. The CDR3 runs to 15 residues. Germline values: CDR1 SGHAT, CDR2 FQNNGV. After removal of 3 bases from V and 4 bases from J, the junction contained 8 bases not matched to a gene.

V gene TRBV6-1 combines with J gene TRBJ2-3, with 9 positions matching TRBD2. J gave up 1 base and V 1 base, and 3 bases lay outside the gene matches. The CDR3 has 16 residues. Germline V gene data show CDR1 as MNHNS and CDR2 as SASEGT. This CDR3 reads CASSEGASGGTDTQYF. CDR3 DNA sequence: TGTGCCAGCAGTGAAGGGGCTAGCGGGGGCACAGATACGCAGTATTTT.